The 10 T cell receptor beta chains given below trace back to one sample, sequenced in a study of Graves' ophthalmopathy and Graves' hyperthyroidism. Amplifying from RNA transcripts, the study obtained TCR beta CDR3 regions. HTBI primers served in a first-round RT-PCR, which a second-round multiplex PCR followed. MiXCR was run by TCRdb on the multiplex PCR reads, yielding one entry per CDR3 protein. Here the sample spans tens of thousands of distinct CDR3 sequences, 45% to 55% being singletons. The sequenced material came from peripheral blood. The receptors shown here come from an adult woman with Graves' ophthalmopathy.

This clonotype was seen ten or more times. The CDR3 nucleotides are TGCAGTGCTAGATCCGGGACAGGGAACACTGAAGCTTTCTTT. Its translation: CSARSGTGNTEAFF. This chain connects TRBV20-1 to TRBJ1-1, with 8 bases identical to TRBD1. Germline V CDR1 and CDR2: DFQATT, SNEGSKA (reference sequence). The trim removed 2 bases at V and 1 base at J, leaving 3 bases unmatched. The CDR3 totals 14 residues.

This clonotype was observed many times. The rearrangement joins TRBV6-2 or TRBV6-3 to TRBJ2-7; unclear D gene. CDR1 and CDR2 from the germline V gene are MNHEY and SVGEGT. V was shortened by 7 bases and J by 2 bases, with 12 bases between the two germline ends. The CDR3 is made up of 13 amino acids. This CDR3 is CASKKDPTYEQYF. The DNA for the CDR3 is TGTGCCAGCAAGAAAGACCCGACCTACGAGCAGTACTTC.

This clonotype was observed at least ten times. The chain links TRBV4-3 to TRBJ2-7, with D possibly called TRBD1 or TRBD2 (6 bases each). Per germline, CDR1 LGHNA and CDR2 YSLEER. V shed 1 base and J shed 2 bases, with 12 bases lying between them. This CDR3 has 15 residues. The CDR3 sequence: CASSQGGGFAYEQYF. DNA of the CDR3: TGCGCCAGCAGCCAAGGAGGGGGGTTTGCCTACGAGCAGTACTTC.

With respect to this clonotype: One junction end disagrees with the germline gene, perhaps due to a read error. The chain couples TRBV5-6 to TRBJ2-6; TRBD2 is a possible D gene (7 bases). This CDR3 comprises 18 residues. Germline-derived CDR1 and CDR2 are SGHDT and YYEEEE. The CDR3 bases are TGTGCCGGCAGCTTGGTCGGCTTGGGGGGGCCTGGGGCCAACGTCCTGACGTTC. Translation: CAGSLVGLGGPGANVLTF.

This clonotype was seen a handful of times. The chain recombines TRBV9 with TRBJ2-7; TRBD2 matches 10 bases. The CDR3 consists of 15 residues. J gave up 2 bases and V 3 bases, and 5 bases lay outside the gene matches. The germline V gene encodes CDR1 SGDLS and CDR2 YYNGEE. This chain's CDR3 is CASSGRGLATYEQYF. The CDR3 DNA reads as TGTGCCAGCAGCGGGAGGGGACTAGCGACCTACGAGCAGTACTTC.

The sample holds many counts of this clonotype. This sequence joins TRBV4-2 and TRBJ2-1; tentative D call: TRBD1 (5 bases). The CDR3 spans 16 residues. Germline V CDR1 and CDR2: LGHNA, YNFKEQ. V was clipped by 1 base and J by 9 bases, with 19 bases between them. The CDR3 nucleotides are TGTGCCAGCAGCCAAGTCACAGACAGTGATAGTCTTGAGCAGTTCTTC. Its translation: CASSQVTDSDSLEQFF.

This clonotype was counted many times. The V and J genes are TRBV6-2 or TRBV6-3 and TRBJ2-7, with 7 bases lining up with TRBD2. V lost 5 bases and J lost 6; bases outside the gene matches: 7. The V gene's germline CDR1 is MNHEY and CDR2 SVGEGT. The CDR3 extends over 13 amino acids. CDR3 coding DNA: TGTGCCAGCAGTCCCCTGGGGGGGAGCGAGCAGTACTTC. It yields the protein CASSPLGGSEQYF.

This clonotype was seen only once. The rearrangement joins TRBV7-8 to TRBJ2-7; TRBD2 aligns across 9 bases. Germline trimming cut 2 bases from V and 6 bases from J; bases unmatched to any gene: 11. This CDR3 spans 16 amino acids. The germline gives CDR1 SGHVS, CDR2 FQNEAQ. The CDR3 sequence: CASSLPPAGGACEQYF. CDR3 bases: TGTGCCAGCAGCTTACCTCCGGCGGGGGGGGCGTGCGAGCAGTACTTC. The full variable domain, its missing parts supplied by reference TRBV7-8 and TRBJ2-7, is GAGVSQSPRYKVAKRGQDVALRCDPISGHVSLFWYQQALGQGPEFLTYFQNEAQLDKSGLPSDRFFAERPEGSVSTLKIQRTQQEDSAVYLCASSLPPAGGACEQYFGPGTRLTVT.

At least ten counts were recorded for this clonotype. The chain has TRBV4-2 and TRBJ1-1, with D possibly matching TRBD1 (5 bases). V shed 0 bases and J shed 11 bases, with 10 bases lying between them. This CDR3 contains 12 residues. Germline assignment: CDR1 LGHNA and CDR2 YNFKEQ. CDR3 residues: CASSQDRRGAFF. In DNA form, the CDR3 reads TGTGCCAGCAGCCAAGATCGACGGGGGGCTTTCTTT.

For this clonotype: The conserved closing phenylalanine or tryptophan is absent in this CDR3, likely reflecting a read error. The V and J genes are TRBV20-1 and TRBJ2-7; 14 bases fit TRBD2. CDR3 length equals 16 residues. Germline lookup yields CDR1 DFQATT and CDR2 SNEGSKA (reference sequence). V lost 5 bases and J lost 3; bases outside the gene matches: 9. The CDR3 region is CSAFGTSGSSVYEQYL. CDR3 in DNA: TGCAGTGCTTTCGGGACTAGCGGGAGCTCTGTCTACGAGCAGTACCTC.